The 24 T cell receptor beta chains in this list originate from one sample, sequenced in a study of blood T cell repertoires in COVID-19. Assay used: immunoSEQ multiplex PCR; TCRdb lists only in-frame clones, some missing. Found here are about 110,000 clones, 65% to 90% of them singletons; the top ten hold more than 15%. Sequenced: peripheral blood. All receptors come from a woman in her sixties with acute or convalescent COVID-19.

V usage is TRBV11-2 and J usage is TRBJ1-2; no reliable D call. V dropped 4 bases and J dropped 5 bases, with 17 bases sitting between them. CDR1 and CDR2 (germline): SGHAT, FQNNGV. The CDR3 spans 15 residues. The CDR3 DNA follows: TGTGCCAGCAGCTCCCTCGCGGGCGCAAAATATGGCTACACCTTC. Its translation is CASSSLAGAKYGYTF.

The rearrangement uses TRBV5-1 and TRBJ2-2, with 9 bases aligning to TRBD1. This CDR3 has 16 amino acids. V lost 4 bases, J lost 4 bases, and 8 bases stayed unmatched. The germline V gene has CDR1 SGHRS and CDR2 YFSETQ. The chain's CDR3 is CASSPRPGQGTGELFF. CDR3 DNA: TGCGCCAGCAGCCCACGCCCGGGACAGGGCACCGGGGAGCTGTTTTTT.

The CDR3 is CASSRLGQSYEQYF. CDR3 nucleotide sequence: TGTGCCAGCAGTCGATTGGGACAGTCCTACGAGCAGTACTTC. The chain is built from TRBV6-2 or TRBV6-3 and TRBJ2-7, with 7 bases matching TRBD1. The CDR3 covers 14 residues. The germline V gene encodes CDR1 MNHEY and CDR2 SVGEGT. V lost 5 bases, J lost 1 base, and 5 bases stayed unmatched.

The J gene is TRBJ1-4, the V gene TRBV20-1; a possible D gene is TRBD1 (5 bases). CDR1 is DFQATT, CDR2 SNEGSKA, per germline (reference sequence). V lost 4 bases to trimming and J lost 15 bases, with 15 bases between them. This CDR3 has 11 residues. The CDR3 loop reads CSAIVAGLVFF. The CDR3 DNA reads as TGCAGTGCTATTGTCGCAGGGTTGGTGTTTTTT.

This sequence joins TRBV12-3 or TRBV12-4 and TRBJ1-4, with D hard to call. This CDR3 has 13 amino acids. V gave up 5 bases and J gave up 5 bases, with 9 bases separating them. CDR3: CASSPRRNEKLFF. Here the CDR3 DNA reads TGTGCCAGCAGTCCTAGACGCAATGAAAAACTGTTTTTT.

The rearrangement joins TRBV5-6 to TRBJ2-7; 14 nucleotides line up with TRBD2. The V and J ends lost 3 bases and 3 bases, in that order; junction bases with no gene match: 8. Germline CDR1 reads SGHDT; CDR2 reads YYEEEE. This CDR3 contains 17 residues. CDR3: CASSSTSGGASYYEQYF. The DNA for the CDR3 is TGTGCCAGCAGCTCGACTAGCGGGGGGGCGTCGTACTACGAGCAGTACTTC.

This clone came up a few times. The rearrangement uses TRBV29-1 and TRBJ2-3; 15 positions match TRBD2. The CDR3 is 15 residues long. Losses at the gene ends were 3 bases for V and 3 bases for J; bases not matched to a gene: 1. Germline V gives CDR1 SQVTM, CDR2 ANQGSEA. CDR3 bases: TGCAGCGTTGAGGGGACTAGCGGGGGGACAGATACGCAGTATTTT. Protein: CSVEGTSGGTDTQYF.

The chain carries TRBV6-5 and TRBJ1-2; TRBD1 might be the D (5 bases). Germline assignment: CDR1 MNHEY and CDR2 SVGAGI. The CDR3 has 13 residues. V lost 6 bases and J 8 bases, leaving 16 bases between the germline ends. CDR3 nucleotide sequence: TGTGCCAGCAGCCCCGACAGATTTAGGGGCTACACCTTC. This codes for CASSPDRFRGYTF.

The CDR3 nucleotides are TGTGCCAGCAGCTTTAGTAGCGGGGAGTACAATGAGCAGTTCTTC. It encodes CASSFSSGEYNEQFF. J is TRBJ2-1 and V is TRBV7-2, with TRBD2 matching 8 bases. CDR1 and CDR2 (germline): SGHTA, FQGNSA. V lost 3 bases to trimming and J lost 4 bases; unmatched junction nucleotides: 5. The CDR3 totals 15 residues.

This chain connects TRBV11-2 to TRBJ2-5; D is possibly TRBD2 (5 bases). CDR1 is SGHAT, CDR2 FQNNGV, per germline. The CDR3 covers 13 residues. With 3 bases removed from V and 5 bases from J, the gap between germline ends came to 10 bases. The CDR3 DNA reads as TGTGCCAGCAGCTTGGAGGTTAGGGAGACCCAGTACTTC. This translates into CASSLEVRETQYF.

The chain employs TRBV12-3 or TRBV12-4 and TRBJ1-3; no definite D call. The CDR3 totals 13 residues. The germline V and J ends were trimmed by 6 bases and 0 bases, with 6 bases remaining between them. CDR3 DNA: TGTGCCAGCAGGTCGTACTCTGGAAACACCATATATTTT. Protein sequence: CASRSYSGNTIYF.

This clone showed up just a few times. This chain links TRBV18 with TRBJ1-4, with D maybe TRBD1 (6 bases). V lost 3 bases to trimming and J lost 4 bases, with 15 bases between them. This CDR3 is built from 16 residues. CDR1 and CDR2 from the germline V gene are KGHSH and LQKENI. The CDR3 here is CASSPGTGLHNEKLFF. For the CDR3, the DNA is TGTGCCAGCTCACCGGGAACAGGGCTTCATAATGAAAAACTGTTTTTT.

This clone was found many times. CDR3 nucleotide sequence: TGTGCCACCAGCAGATCTCAGGGGAACACTGAAGCTTTCTTT. This codes for CATSRSQGNTEAFF. This sequence joins TRBV15 and TRBJ1-1; the D gene is possibly TRBD1 (5 bases). This CDR3 has 14 amino acids. In germline, CDR1 is LNHNV, CDR2 YYDKDF (reference sequence). The germline V and J ends were trimmed by 2 bases and 1 base, with 8 bases remaining between them.

This chain connects TRBV27 to TRBJ2-7, with D maybe TRBD1 (5 bases). Germline assignment: CDR1 MNHEY and CDR2 SMNVEV (reference sequence). The CDR3 loop spans 16 amino acids. Deletions cut 0 bases from V and 1 base from J, with 13 bases between. CDR3 protein: CASSLSRQGRSYEQYF. CDR3 DNA: TGTGCCAGCAGTTTATCGAGGCAGGGTAGGTCCTACGAGCAGTACTTC.

The J gene is TRBJ1-2, the V gene TRBV30, with TRBD1 identical over 8 bases. Per germline, CDR1 GTSNPN and CDR2 SVGIG (reference sequence). Trimming at V came to 7 bases and at J to 4 bases, leaving 5 bases not matched to a gene. The CDR3 covers 12 residues. The CDR3 DNA reads TGTGCCTTAGTCCAGGGGGCCTATGGCTACACCTTC. Protein sequence: CALVQGAYGYTF. Looking up the rest from reference TRBV30 and TRBJ1-2 gives the full variable domain: SQTIHQWPATLVQPVGSPLSLECTVEGTSNPNLYWYRQAAGRGLQLLFYSVGIGQISSEVPQNLSASRPQDRQFILSSKKLLLSDSGFYLCALVQGAYGYTFGSGTRLTVV.

The V gene is TRBV5-4, the J gene TRBJ2-1; 10 bases fit TRBD1. After removal of 4 bases from V and 3 bases from J, the junction contained 4 bases not matched to a gene. CDR1 is SGHNT and CDR2 is YYREEE in the germline V gene (reference sequence). The CDR3 covers 15 residues. The CDR3 reads CASSQWTGGYNEQFF. The CDR3 DNA is TGTGCCAGCAGCCAGTGGACAGGGGGCTACAATGAGCAGTTCTTC.

The J gene is TRBJ1-1, the V gene TRBV2; 11 nucleotides align to TRBD1. The germline V gene has CDR1 SNHLY and CDR2 FYNNEI. This CDR3 spans 12 amino acids. The V segment lost 8 bases and the J segment 7 bases; nucleotides outside the gene matches: 3. The CDR3 sequence: CASRTGGFEAFF. Written as DNA, the CDR3 is TGTGCCAGCCGGACAGGGGGCTTTGAAGCTTTCTTT.

The rearrangement links TRBV30 to TRBJ2-3; D unclear. CDR3 size: 14 residues. Germline values: CDR1 GTSNPN, CDR2 SVGIG (reference sequence). Deletions cut 4 bases from V and 5 bases from J, with 16 bases between. In DNA form, the CDR3 reads TGTGCCTGGACGGGTACCATGGTTATAGATACGCAGTATTTT. Amino acids: CAWTGTMVIDTQYF. Filled out from reference TRBV30 and TRBJ2-3, the complete variable domain reads SQTIHQWPATLVQPVGSPLSLECTVEGTSNPNLYWYRQAAGRGLQLLFYSVGIGQISSEVPQNLSASRPQDRQFILSSKKLLLSDSGFYLCAWTGTMVIDTQYFGPGTRLTVL.

V gene TRBV3-1 (or the pseudogene TRBV3-2) combines with J gene TRBJ1-2; tentatively, D is TRBD1 (5 bases). The germline gives CDR1 LGHDT, CDR2 YNNKEL (reference sequence). CDR3 length equals 14 residues. V lost 3 bases and J 8 bases, leaving 16 bases between the germline ends. CDR3 loop: CASSQPRGVAGYTF. CDR3 coding DNA: TGTGCCAGCAGCCAGCCCCGGGGGGTCGCGGGCTACACCTTC.

The chain is built from TRBV10-2 and TRBJ1-6, with D perhaps matching TRBD1 (6 bases). The CDR3 runs to 13 residues. Germline assignment: CDR1 WSHSY and CDR2 SAAADI. The V gene lost 2 bases and the J gene lost 7 bases, with 6 bases spanning the gap. The CDR3 sequence is CASSERGNSPLHF. The DNA of the CDR3 is TGCGCCAGCAGTGAGAGGGGGAATTCACCCCTCCACTTT.

This clone has only one observation. The chain links TRBV7-2 to TRBJ1-2; no firm D call. V was trimmed by 0 bases and J by 4 bases, leaving 3 bases between them. Germline values: CDR1 SGHTA, CDR2 FQGNSA. This CDR3 is 12 amino acids long. The chain's CDR3 is CASSLAGYGYTF. CDR3 bases: TGTGCCAGCAGCTTAGCCGGCTATGGCTACACCTTC.

This chain links TRBV24-1 with TRBJ2-1; 11 positions match TRBD2. The ends lost 4 bases at V and 13 bases at J; junction bases unmatched: 8. There are 14 residues in the CDR3. Germline assignment: CDR1 KGHDR and CDR2 SFDVKD. The CDR3 reads CATSEGLAGGDQFF. The CDR3 nucleotides read TGTGCCACCAGTGAGGGATTAGCGGGGGGGGACCAGTTCTTC.

The chain joins TRBV5-4 to TRBJ2-5; TRBD2 matches at 7 bases. The CDR3 contains 16 residues. Germline V gene lookup returns CDR1 SGHNT and CDR2 YYREEE (reference sequence). V dropped 0 bases and J dropped 1; count of bases not matched to a gene: 6. In DNA, the CDR3 is TGTGCCAGCAGCTTGGGGGGGGGTCGGGGCCAAGAGACCCAGTACTTC. Translated, it gives CASSLGGGRGQETQYF.

The chain couples TRBV19 to TRBJ2-7, with TRBD1 identical over 8 bases. Per germline, CDR1 LNHDA and CDR2 SQIVND (reference sequence). The CDR3 consists of 14 residues. V trimming: 5 bases; J trimming: 2 bases; junction bases outside the gene matches: 5. The CDR3 DNA follows: TGTGCCAGTAGTGTCCTCAGGGGGCCCTACGAGCAGTACTTC. It is translated as CASSVLRGPYEQYF.